Sequencing of this T cell receptor (beta chain) was carried out in a study of T cell responses to AZD1222 COVID-19 vaccine (dated by TCRdb to about 2021). In the study overall: A total of about 230 trial participants underwent TCR sequencing, of whom about 210 received two doses of AZD1222 and around 25 received two doses of the MenACWY control vaccine. Trial participants were enrolled by age into subgroups of 18-55, 56-69 and 70-plus years, and around 150, 28 and 57 TCR-sequenced participants, respectively, were included in these subgroups. Beyond this particular receptor, the publication reports: CD4 TCRs associated with the vaccine covered the entire spike protein, and the dominant responses were in regions 160-218 and 743-854. After two AZD1222 doses, both the breadth and the depth of spike-specific TCRs were significantly higher than at day 0 and than in MenACWY recipients. Most participants were white British and females outnumbered males, and the authors suggested that clonal diversity may have been underestimated. Because no samples from the day 14 peak response were available, repertoires could be characterized only after the peak T cell response. Conclusions about previously exposed vaccinees are limited because only five to seven AZD1222 recipients were SARS-CoV-2 seropositive at baseline. The 56-69-year group was small, and its depth increase did not reach significance, likely because of low power. Reportedly, almost half of the unique spike-specific TCRs recognized epitopes lying outside the regions that are mutated in the B.1.351 and B.1.1.7 variants.

Worth noting for this clone: Its antigen remains unidentified. Base qualities are not at hand, and no much larger clone is one base apart.

The meaning of the sample's time point label: about 28 days (+/-7) after the second vaccine dose. Because spike-specific TCR depth and breadth did not differ between the two schedules, AZD1222 recipients who got a second dose at roughly 4 weeks were pooled with those who got a second dose at roughly 12 weeks. Vaccinee samples were obtained from the UK trials COV001 and COV002, which included a single-blind randomized controlled phase 2/3 trial of AZD1222 (ChAdOx1 nCoV-19) in healthy adults. For TCRbeta chain sequencing, PBMC samples from trial participants were taken at day 0 and at day 28 after the second dose. The CDR3 runs 14 amino acids, cysteine and phenylalanine included. Left in the record is the CDR3 DNA by itself, 42 bases read in frame from the first base. V lost 0 bases and J lost 11 bases, and the count of bases not matched to a germline gene is 7. The germline V gene supplies CDR1 SGHRS and CDR2 YFSETQ.

The CDR3 regions of human TCRbeta chains were analyzed by immunosequencing. Per the original workflow: Repertoire TCRs were checked for matches against a reference library of SARS-CoV-2-specific TCRs that had been generated using the MIRA antigen-specificity platform. Breadth meant the fraction of unique TCRs that were SARS-CoV-2-associated, whereas depth meant the fraction of total T cells that were SARS-CoV-2-associated. Using the MIRA data, each spike-specific TCR was assigned both to the spike region to which the TCR was reactive and to a CD4 or CD8 class. Log10-transformed breadth and depth values were compared by one-way ANOVA with Sidak's multiple comparisons tests. Drawn from immuneACCESS, this table holds only the in-frame rearrangements with V and J called that TCRdb kept. Clones are partly lost; checked studies trace under half to an unresolved V gene and leave the rest unexplained. Clone size and the V and J calls come from that table; the DNA yielded D and trimming. This sample gives about 150,000 clones in total; more than 85% of them show up just once. The ten largest clones add up to less than 1.5% of the sample.

The TCR originated in an adult who received the AZD1222 COVID-19 vaccine. Rearrangement joined TRBV5-1 to TRBJ1-4, with 7 middle bases fitting TRBD1. The source material was peripheral blood, sampled 28 days after the second AZD1222 dose. The CDR3 reads as follows: CASSLGQGPSKLFF. The bases read TGCGCCAGCAGCTTGGGACAGGGACCTTCGAAACTGTTTTTT.